The present T cell receptor (beta chain) was sequenced within a study of blood T cell repertoires in COVID-19. The overall study: Researchers got acute and convalescent COVID-19 samples from the United States, Italy and Spain. Sources were T cells, B-cell-depleted T cells, or PBMCs; the material itself was cDNA or gDNA.

Authors' analysis steps: Researchers report that nucleated cell counts were estimated from reference gene primer amplification. TCRdb keeps only in-frame clones here, not all; method: immunoSEQ multiplex PCR. For V, J and clone size, that table is used; D and trimming come from the DNA. The table includes roughly 62,000 clones, 70% to 85% detected once. Per the germline V gene, CDR1 is GTSNPN and CDR2 is SVGIG (reference sequence). This CDR3 comprises 12 residues. Trimming took 5 bases from V and 4 from J, leaving 11 bases between them. The sample taken for sequencing was peripheral blood. The J gene is TRBJ1-1, the V gene TRBV30; TRBD1 is a possible D gene (6 bases). The clonotype originates from a man aged 55 to 70 with acute or convalescent COVID-19. CDR3 nucleotide sequence: TGTGCCTGGGTCAGGGGACGCACTGAAGCTTTCTTT. It specifies CAWVRGRTEAFF.